This TCR beta chain was documented in a study of blood T cell repertoires in COVID-19. Study information: The origin of the acute and convalescent COVID-19 samples was the United States, Italy and Spain.

Cohort 3 recovered donors had two negative PCRs, clearance, or symptom resolution. The protocol was immunoSEQ multiplex PCR, while the TCRdb copy is restricted to in-frame clones and leaves out a portion. Among roughly 46,000 clones listed, around 86% were seen once. V gave up 6 bases and J gave up 7 bases, with 13 bases separating them. The length of the CDR3 is 13 residues. This clonotype originated in a woman in her forties or fifties who had recovered from COVID-19. The chain recombines TRBV12-3 or TRBV12-4 with TRBJ2-1, with D tentatively TRBD2 (6 bases). The sequenced sample was PBMCs or T cells enriched from blood (not recorded which). The CDR3 reads CASSTRGGNEQFF. CDR3 coding DNA: TGTGCCAGCAGCACGAGGGGAGGTAATGAGCAGTTCTTC.